This T cell receptor beta chain was retrieved from a study of blood T cell repertoires in COVID-19 (dated by TCRdb to about 2020). In the study overall: Collaborator samples came from the United States, Italy and Spain and covered acute and convalescent phases of COVID-19. The repertoires were made available in a free public database intended to serve as a resource for research on the immune response to SARS-CoV-2. The dataset comprised deeply sampled blood TCRbeta repertoires from subjects exposed to, actively infected with, or recovered from COVID-19. The prospective study material was composed of cDNA or gDNA derived from T cells, B-cell-depleted T cells, or PBMCs. Where available, HLA class I and class II types were taken from metadata supplied by the sample provider and were not determined by assay-based typing. Samples were obtained from the ongoing ImmuneRACE study (first 160 participants) and from about 1,300 subjects provided by 6 global collaborators. The sample metadata nearly always contained a de-identified subject ID, COVID-19 status, age in years and sex. General findings and caveats noted by the study authors: Clinical and demographic metadata were provided uncurated, with the amount varying by source and participant.

The collaborating institutions used their own protocols to collect whole blood in K2EDTA tubes. For TCRbeta analysis, collaborators shipped samples in one of three forms: frozen whole blood, isolated PBMCs, or DNA extracted from either of those sample types. In regard to this clone: The antigen it recognizes is unknown. Base qualities were left out, and no much larger clone turns up one base away.

The immunoSEQ Assay, a bias-controlled multiplex PCR, was used to amplify TCRbeta CDR3 regions from genomic DNA. The paper's data handling went like this. The number of nucleated cells in each sample was estimated from the amplification of reference gene primers within the assay. To quantify the absolute abundance of each unique TCRbeta CDR3 rearrangement, sequence reads were collapsed and filtered. For each sample, productive Simpson clonality was calculated as the square root of Simpson's diversity index across productive rearrangements. This immuneACCESS table, as held by TCRdb, lists in-frame sequences with V and J called but not all clones. Of the missing ones, under half trace to an unresolved V gene in checked studies; the others have no known cause. That table is the source of V, J and clone size, and D and trimming were worked out from the DNA. The sample table records 100,000 to 150,000 clones; around four fifths of these occur just once. The ten largest clones represent 10% to 15% of the sample.

Trimming accounts for 6 bases at V and 2 bases at J, while the number of junction bases matched to no gene is 8. Reading from cysteine to phenylalanine, the CDR3 counts 15 amino acids. Only the CDR3 DNA is retained, 45 bases long and in frame from the first base. Per the germline V gene, MNHEY is the CDR1 and SVGAGI is the CDR2. This receptor was obtained from a man aged 60 to 69 with acute or convalescent COVID-19. The chain is encoded by TRBV6-5 joined to TRBJ2-5; TRBD1 agrees with 8 junctional bases. Sequences were obtained from peripheral blood. CDR3 protein: CASRLTGVSQETQYF. In nucleotides, the sequence is TGTGCCAGCAGGCTGACAGGGGTCTCACAAGAGACCCAGTACTTC.